A selection of T cell receptor beta chains follows, all from one sample in a study of blood T cell repertoires in COVID-19. Produced via immunoSEQ multiplex PCR; TCRdb's table is partial and in-frame only. Of fewer than 250,000 clones listed, approximately 85% were seen once; the top ten hold around 1%. Sequences were obtained from peripheral blood. These receptor sequences come from a man aged 35 to 55 with acute or convalescent COVID-19. Each CDR3 is given with its conserved first and last residue. The D gene is left open where the match is weak. Expanded clones are given a class, and other clones once, few, many or no size at all.

16,TRBD1,TRBV9,TRBJ2-2,.,TGTGCCAGCAGCAAAACCGGGACAGGGGTCACCGGGGAGCTGTTTTTT,CASSKTGTGVTGELFF
14,.,TRBV6-5,TRBJ1-6,.,TGTGCCAGTTACGGGACACCTTATAATTCACCCCTCCACTTT,CASYGTPYNSPLHF
16,.,TRBV19,TRBJ1-5,once,TGTGCCAGTAGTACTAGACAGGATTCAAGCAATCAGCCCCAGCATTTT,CASSTRQDSSNQPQHF
14,.,TRBV10-3,TRBJ1-1,.,TGTGCCATCAGGAGGACAGCGGCCAACACTGAAGCTTTCTTT,CAIRRTAANTEAFF
14,.,TRBV5-1,TRBJ1-6,.,TGCGCCAGCAGCTACAGGACGGGGGATTCACCCCTCCACTTT,CASSYRTGDSPLHF
14,.,TRBV5-6,TRBJ1-2,.,TGTGCCAGCAGCTTTCAGGGTCGTAACTATGGCTACACCTTC,CASSFQGRNYGYTF
15,TRBD2,TRBV9,TRBJ2-1,.,TGTGCCAGCAGCGCCCGGACTAGCGGGGGGAGTGAGCAGTTCTTC,CASSARTSGGSEQFF
13,TRBD1,TRBV27,TRBJ1-2,.,TGTGCCAGCAGCAGCGGACAGGGTGGCGGTAGTACCTTC,CASSSGQGGGSTF
16,TRBD1,TRBV18,TRBJ2-7,once,TGTGCCAGCTCACCGGGACAGGGCCAGCGACTGGACGAGCAGTACTTC,CASSPGQGQRLDEQYF
12,.,TRBV7-9,TRBJ1-2,.,TGTGCCAGCAGCTTAGAATCGTCTGGCTACACCTTC,CASSLESSGYTF
14,TRBD1,TRBV19,TRBJ1-1,.,TGTGCCAGTAGCTCAGTAACAGGGGAGGAGGGAGCTTTCTTT,CASSSVTGEEGAFF
13,TRBD1,TRBV29-1,TRBJ2-3,.,TGCAGCGCGGACAGGGCTGGGACAGATACGCAGTATTTT,CSADRAGTDTQYF
16,TRBD1,TRBV5-1,TRBJ1-2,.,TGCGCCAGCAGCCCCAGCTGGACAGGGGGCATCTATGGCTACACCTTC,CASSPSWTGGIYGYTF
13,.,TRBV19,TRBJ2-1,.,TGTGCCAGTAGTATAGGCCCCGAGCGGGAGCAGTTCTTC,CASSIGPEREQFF
15,TRBD1,TRBV27,TRBJ1-2,few,TGTGCCAGCGCCTCGCCGGGACAGGGGAGCTATGGCTACACCTTC,CASASPGQGSYGYTF
17,TRBD2,TRBV15,TRBJ2-3,.,TGTGCCACCGGAGAGGGTGGGAGCGGGGGGGCCACAGATACGCAGTATTTT,CATGEGGSGGATDTQYF
14,TRBD1,TRBV29-1,TRBJ1-1,.,TGCAGCGCTCTATCGGACAGGGAGGGCACTGAAGCTTTCTTT,CSALSDREGTEAFF
13,.,TRBV27,TRBJ1-1,.,TGTGCCACCTCAGTGGGGGCGAGAACTGAAGCTTTCTTT,CATSVGARTEAFF
11,.,TRBV10-3,TRBJ2-7,once,TGTGCCATCAGCGACGGGTACGAGCAGTACTTC,CAISDGYEQYF
13,.,TRBV6-5,TRBJ1-5,.,TGTGCCAGCAGTCGGACAGAAAGTCAGCCCCAGCATTTT,CASSRTESQPQHF
16,.,TRBV5-1,TRBJ1-6,.,TGCGCCAGCAGCTCGGACAGTGAGTCCTATAATTCACCCCTCCACTTT,CASSSDSESYNSPLHF
12,.,TRBV10-1,TRBJ1-1,once,TGCGCCAGCAGTATTACAGGGACGGAAGCTTTCTTT,CASSITGTEAFF
16,TRBD2,TRBV27,TRBJ2-7,.,TGTGCCAGCAGCCTTGGGCGGGCTAGCGGGGGTTACGAGCAGTACTTC,CASSLGRASGGYEQYF
15,TRBD2,TRBV29-1,TRBJ2-6,.,TGCAGCGTCCCTCGGGGGGGGTCCGGGGCCAACGTCCTGACTTTC,CSVPRGGSGANVLTF
15,TRBD2,TRBV6-5,TRBJ2-7,.,TGTGCCAGTGGCGGGGGTTCCCAAGGAATCCACGAGCAGTACTTC,CASGGGSQGIHEQYF
14,.,TRBV27,TRBJ1-1,.,TGTGCCAGCAGTTTATACCCGGAGGGCACTGAAGCTTTCTTT,CASSLYPEGTEAFF
15,.,TRBV7-9,TRBJ2-5,.,TGTGCCAGCAGCTCCACCTACAGGGAAAAAGAGACCCAGTACTTC,CASSSTYREKETQYF
15,.,TRBV6-5,TRBJ2-2,.,TGTGCCAGCAGCCCGGCGGGAATTGGCACCGGGGAGCTGTTTTTT,CASSPAGIGTGELFF
13,.,TRBV7-2,TRBJ1-2,.,TGTGCCAGGGGGAAGACAGAAAACTATGGCTACACCTTC,CARGKTENYGYTF
16,.,TRBV19,TRBJ1-5,.,TGTGCCAGTAGTGAATGGGCCCCCCCGAGCAATCAGCCCCAGCATTTT,CASSEWAPPSNQPQHF
14,.,TRBV5-1,TRBJ1-2,.,TGCGCCAGCAGCTCAGATGGTACCAGTTATGGCTACACCTTC,CASSSDGTSYGYTF
14,TRBD1,TRBV6-6,TRBJ1-5,.,TGTGCCAGCACCCCAATAGGGGGCGATCAGCCCCAGCATTTT,CASTPIGGDQPQHF
18,.,TRBV21-1,TRBJ2-7,.,TGTGCCAGCAGCAAAGATGGTGGTTCCGGGACAGGGGGATACGAGCAGTACTTC,CASSKDGGSGTGGYEQYF
14,.,TRBV12-5,TRBJ2-2,.,TGTGCTTGTGGTGGGGGGTCAAACACCGGGGAGCTGTTTTTT,CACGGGSNTGELFF
17,TRBD2,TRBV7-7,TRBJ2-2,.,TGTGCCAGCAGCTTAGAAGCGGGGGGGCGAAACACCGGGGAGCTGTTTTTT,CASSLEAGGRNTGELFF
15,TRBD2,TRBV5-1,TRBJ2-1,once,TGCGCCAGCAGCTTGACTAGCGGGACAATTCGGGAGCAGTTCTTC,CASSLTSGTIREQFF
14,.,TRBV19,TRBJ1-2,.,TGTGCCAGTAGTATTGACAGAGACGTCTATGGCTACACCTTC,CASSIDRDVYGYTF
14,TRBD1,TRBV6-5,TRBJ2-7,.,TGTGCCAGCAGTTACGGGGACAGCTCCTACGAGCAGTACTTC,CASSYGDSSYEQYF
12,.,TRBV13,TRBJ2-3,.,TGTGCCAGCAACCTGGGGGCGGATACGCAGTATTTT,CASNLGADTQYF
14,TRBD1,TRBV6-4,TRBJ1-1,few,TGTGCCAGCAGTCCCGGGACAGAGAACACTGAAGCTTTCTTT,CASSPGTENTEAFF
14,TRBD1,TRBV13,TRBJ1-4,.,TGTGCCAGCAGCATGGGACAGTATAATGAAAAACTGTTTTTT,CASSMGQYNEKLFF
15,.,TRBV7-6,TRBJ2-6,.,TGTGCCAGCAGCTTAGAAGGGGCTGGGGCCAACGTCCTGACTTTC,CASSLEGAGANVLTF
15,.,TRBV19,TRBJ1-1,.,TGTGCCAGTAGTATAGCCAGGGCGTCCGTCACTGAAGCTTTCTTT,CASSIARASVTEAFF
17,TRBD1,TRBV4-3,TRBJ1-3,.,TGCGCCAGCAGCCAAGGAGGGTCGGGAGGGGGCGGAAACACCATATATTTT,CASSQGGSGGGGNTIYF
15,.,TRBV2,TRBJ1-5,.,TGTGCCAGCAGTGAAATAAACAGAAAAAATCAGCCCCAGCATTTT,CASSEINRKNQPQHF
15,TRBD1,TRBV25-1,TRBJ2-1,.,TGTGCCAGCAGTGACCTCGGGACAGGAAGGAATGAGCAGTTCTTC,CASSDLGTGRNEQFF
13,.,TRBV19,TRBJ2-2,.,TGTGCCAGTAGTGTCGACGGGGCCGGGGAGCTGTTTTTT,CASSVDGAGELFF
11,.,TRBV20-1,TRBJ2-3,.,TGCAGTGCGGACCAGGGGGATACGCAGTATTTT,CSADQGDTQYF
13,TRBD1,TRBV5-6,TRBJ1-2,once,TGTGCCAGCAGCGCAACCGGGACAGATGGCTACACCTTC,CASSATGTDGYTF
16,.,TRBV28,TRBJ2-5,.,TGTGCCAGCAGTCACTACCGTCGGACAGCCGAAGAGACCCAGTACTTC,CASSHYRRTAEETQYF
15,TRBD2,TRBV14,TRBJ2-1,.,TGTGCCAGCAGCCCAGCGGGGAGCTCCTACAATGAGCAGTTCTTC,CASSPAGSSYNEQFF
16,TRBD2,TRBV14,TRBJ2-3,.,TGTGCCAGCAGCCAAGATAGCGGGAACTTTCAATCTACGCAGTATTTT,CASSQDSGNFQSTQYF
12,.,TRBV5-6,TRBJ2-7,once,TGTGCCAGCAGCTCCGGACAGCAAGAGCAGTACTTC,CASSSGQQEQYF
14,.,TRBV11-2,TRBJ2-2,.,TGTGCCAGCAGCACCGGGACTGTCACCGGGGAGCTGTTTTTT,CASSTGTVTGELFF
14,.,TRBV6-1,TRBJ2-7,.,TGTGCCAGCAGTGAAGGGGGCGGACCCTACGAGCAGTACTTC,CASSEGGGPYEQYF
16,TRBD2,TRBV11-3,TRBJ2-2,.,TGTGCCAGCAGCCTTGGCCTCCGGGGGGACACCGGGGAGCTGTTTTTT,CASSLGLRGDTGELFF
13,.,TRBV29-1,TRBJ1-1,.,TGCAGCGTTGAAGATACGGGGAACACTGAAGCTTTCTTT,CSVEDTGNTEAFF
15,TRBD1,TRBV24-1,TRBJ2-5,.,TGTGCCACCAGTGATTTAGGGACAGGGGAAGAGACCCAGTACTTC,CATSDLGTGEETQYF
14,.,TRBV3-1/TRBV3-2,TRBJ1-5,few,TGTGCCAGCAGCCAAGATCCGAGCCTCCAGCCCCAGCATTTT,CASSQDPSLQPQHF
13,TRBD1,TRBV24-1,TRBJ1-1,.,TGTGCCACCAGTGATTCTCGGACAGGTGAAGCTTTCTTT,CATSDSRTGEAFF